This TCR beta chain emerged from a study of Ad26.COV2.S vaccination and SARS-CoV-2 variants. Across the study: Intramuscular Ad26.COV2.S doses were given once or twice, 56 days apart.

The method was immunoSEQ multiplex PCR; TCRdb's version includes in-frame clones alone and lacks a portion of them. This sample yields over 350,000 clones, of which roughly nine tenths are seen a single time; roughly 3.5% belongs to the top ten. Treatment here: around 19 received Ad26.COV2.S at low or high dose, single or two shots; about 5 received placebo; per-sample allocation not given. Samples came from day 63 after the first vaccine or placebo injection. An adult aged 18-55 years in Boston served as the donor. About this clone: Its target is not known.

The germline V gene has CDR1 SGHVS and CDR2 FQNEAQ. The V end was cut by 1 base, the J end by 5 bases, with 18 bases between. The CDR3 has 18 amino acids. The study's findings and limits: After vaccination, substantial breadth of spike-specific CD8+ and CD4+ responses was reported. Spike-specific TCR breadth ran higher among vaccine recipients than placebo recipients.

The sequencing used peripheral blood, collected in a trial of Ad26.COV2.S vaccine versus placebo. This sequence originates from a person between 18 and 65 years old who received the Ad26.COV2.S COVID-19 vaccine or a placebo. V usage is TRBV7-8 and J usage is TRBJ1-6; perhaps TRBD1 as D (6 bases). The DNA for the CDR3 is TGTGCCAGCAGCTTAGGGCAGGGGCCAACTATTAATAATTCACCCCTCCACTTT. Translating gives CASSLGQGPTINNSPLHF.